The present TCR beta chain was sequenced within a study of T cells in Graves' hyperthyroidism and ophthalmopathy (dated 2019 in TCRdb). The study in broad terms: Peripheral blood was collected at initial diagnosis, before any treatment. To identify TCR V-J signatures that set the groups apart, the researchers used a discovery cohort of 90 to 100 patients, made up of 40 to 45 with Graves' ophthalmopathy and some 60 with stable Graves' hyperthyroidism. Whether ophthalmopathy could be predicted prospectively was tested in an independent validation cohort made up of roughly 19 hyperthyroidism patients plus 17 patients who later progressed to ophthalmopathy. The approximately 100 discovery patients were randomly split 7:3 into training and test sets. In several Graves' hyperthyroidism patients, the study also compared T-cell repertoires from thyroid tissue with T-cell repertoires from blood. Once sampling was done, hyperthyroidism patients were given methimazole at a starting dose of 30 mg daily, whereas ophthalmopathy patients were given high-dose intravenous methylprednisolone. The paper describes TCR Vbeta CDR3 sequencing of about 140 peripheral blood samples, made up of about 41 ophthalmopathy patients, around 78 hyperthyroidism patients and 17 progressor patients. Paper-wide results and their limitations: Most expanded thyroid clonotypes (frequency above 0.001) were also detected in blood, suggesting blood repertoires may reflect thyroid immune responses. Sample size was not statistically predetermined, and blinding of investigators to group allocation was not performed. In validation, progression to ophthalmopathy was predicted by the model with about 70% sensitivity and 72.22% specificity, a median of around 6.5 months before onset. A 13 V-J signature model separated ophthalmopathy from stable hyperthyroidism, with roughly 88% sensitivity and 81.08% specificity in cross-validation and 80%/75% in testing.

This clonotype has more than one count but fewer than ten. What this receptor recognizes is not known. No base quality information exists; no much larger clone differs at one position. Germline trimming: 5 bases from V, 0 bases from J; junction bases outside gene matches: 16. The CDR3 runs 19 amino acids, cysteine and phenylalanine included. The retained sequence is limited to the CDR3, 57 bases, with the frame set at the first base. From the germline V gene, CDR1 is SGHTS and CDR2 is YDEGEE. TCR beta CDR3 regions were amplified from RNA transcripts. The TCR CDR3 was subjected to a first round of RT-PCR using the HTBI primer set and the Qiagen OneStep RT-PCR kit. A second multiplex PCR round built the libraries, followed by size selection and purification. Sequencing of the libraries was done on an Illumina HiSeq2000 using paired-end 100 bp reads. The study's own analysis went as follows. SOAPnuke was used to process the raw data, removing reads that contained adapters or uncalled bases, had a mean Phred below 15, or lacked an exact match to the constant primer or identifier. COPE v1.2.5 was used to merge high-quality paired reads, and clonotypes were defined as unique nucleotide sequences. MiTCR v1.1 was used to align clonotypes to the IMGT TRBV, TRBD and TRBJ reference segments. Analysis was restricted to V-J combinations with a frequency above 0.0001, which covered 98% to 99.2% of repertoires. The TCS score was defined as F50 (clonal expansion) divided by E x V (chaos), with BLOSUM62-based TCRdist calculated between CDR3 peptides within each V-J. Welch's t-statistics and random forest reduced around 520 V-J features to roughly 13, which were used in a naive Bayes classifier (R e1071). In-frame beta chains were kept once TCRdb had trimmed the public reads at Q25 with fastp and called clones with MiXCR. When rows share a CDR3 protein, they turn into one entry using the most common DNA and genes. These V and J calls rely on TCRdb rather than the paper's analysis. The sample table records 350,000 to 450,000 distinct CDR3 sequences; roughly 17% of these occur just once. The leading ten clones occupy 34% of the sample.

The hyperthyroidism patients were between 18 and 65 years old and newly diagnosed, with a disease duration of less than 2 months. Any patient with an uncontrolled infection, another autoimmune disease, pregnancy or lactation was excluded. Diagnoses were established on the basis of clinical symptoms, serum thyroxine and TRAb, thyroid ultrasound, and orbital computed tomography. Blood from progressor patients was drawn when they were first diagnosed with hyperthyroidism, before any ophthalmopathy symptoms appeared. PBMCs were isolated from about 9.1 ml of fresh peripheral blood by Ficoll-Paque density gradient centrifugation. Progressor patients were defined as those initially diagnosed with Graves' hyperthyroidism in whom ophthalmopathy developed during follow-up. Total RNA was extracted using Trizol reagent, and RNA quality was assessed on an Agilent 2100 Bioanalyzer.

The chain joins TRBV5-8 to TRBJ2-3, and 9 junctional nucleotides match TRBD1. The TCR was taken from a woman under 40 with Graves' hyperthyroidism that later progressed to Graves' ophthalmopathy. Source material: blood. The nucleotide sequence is TGTGCCAGCAGACCTACCGCCGGGACAGGGAGATCTAGCACAGATACGCAGTATTTT. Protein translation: CASRPTAGTGRSSTDTQYF.